The sequence of this T cell receptor beta chain was determined in a study of blood T cell repertoires in COVID-19. Study overall: The United States, Italy and Spain provided the acute and convalescent COVID-19 samples. Nucleic acid was either cDNA or gDNA, and it came from T cells, B-cell-depleted T cells, or PBMCs.

Looked up from germline, CDR1 is MDHEN and CDR2 is SYDVKM. The CDR3 runs to 14 residues. Trimming took 0 bases from V and 5 from J; bases not matched to a gene: 1. In the study's own analysis: Amplification from reference gene primers served as the basis for estimated nucleated cell counts. Assay: immunoSEQ multiplex PCR; the TCRdb copy retains only in-frame clones and omits some. Clone size and the V and J calls come from that table; the DNA yielded D and trimming. The sample includes 200,000 to 250,000 clones, around 85% seen only once; the top ten take approximately 1.3%. In assigning cohorts, the study relied on participant-reported clinical history.

Sequenced sample: PBMCs or T cells enriched from blood (not recorded which). This receptor was taken from a woman in her 40s with acute COVID-19. The V and J genes are TRBV28 and TRBJ1-5; 7 nucleotides align to TRBD1. CDR3 nucleotides: TGTGCCAGCAGTTTATGGCAGGGGGATCAGCCCCAGCATTTT. It yields the protein CASSLWQGDQPQHF.